Detailed here is one T cell receptor beta chain. The sample is drawn from a study of blood T cell repertoires in COVID-19. Looking at the study overall: COVID-19 samples collected from the United States, Italy and Spain covered acute and convalescent phases. T cells, B-cell-depleted T cells, or PBMCs provided the cDNA or gDNA that served as material.

Authors' data handling: Reference gene primer amplification gave nucleated cell count estimates. Profiled with immunoSEQ multiplex PCR; TCRdb holds only in-frame clones, not every one. Clonal size and the V and J genes are those of that table, whereas D and trimming came from the DNA. Of about 120,000 clones in the sample, roughly 69% are singletons; the top ten hold approximately 2%. Germline assignment: CDR1 SGHRS and CDR2 YFSETQ. Trimming took off 0 bases at V and 3 bases at J, with 8 bases between the two ends. The length of the CDR3 is 14 residues. This TCR came from a woman aged 70-85 years with acute or convalescent COVID-19. The sample taken for sequencing was peripheral blood. The chain links TRBV5-1 to TRBJ2-3; D may be TRBD2 (5 bases). The CDR3 DNA reads TGCGCCAGCAGCTTGGCGGACTCTACAGATACGCAGTATTTT. Its translation is CASSLADSTDTQYF.